Here is one T cell receptor beta chain with its context. An end of the junction differs from the germline gene, which may be a read error. These data come from a study of blood T cell repertoires in COVID-19. Across the whole study: Samples came from the United States, Italy and Spain, spanning acute and convalescent COVID-19.

Each participant's cohort was designated according to participant-reported clinical history. Sequenced by immunoSEQ multiplex PCR; TCRdb stores in-frame clones only, minus some. Here the sample spans approximately 490,000 clones, about 88% being singletons. The specimen was PBMCs or T cells enriched from blood (not recorded which). The TCR comes from a woman aged 55-75 years who had recovered from COVID-19.

CDR3 in DNA: TGCGCCAGCAGCCAAGGATCTCCACCGCCTCAACTGGTCTTC. This encodes CASSQGSPPPQLVF. The rearrangement links TRBV4-1 to TRBJ2-1; D uncertain. The CDR3 contains 14 residues. The germline gives CDR1 MGHRA, CDR2 YSYEKL.